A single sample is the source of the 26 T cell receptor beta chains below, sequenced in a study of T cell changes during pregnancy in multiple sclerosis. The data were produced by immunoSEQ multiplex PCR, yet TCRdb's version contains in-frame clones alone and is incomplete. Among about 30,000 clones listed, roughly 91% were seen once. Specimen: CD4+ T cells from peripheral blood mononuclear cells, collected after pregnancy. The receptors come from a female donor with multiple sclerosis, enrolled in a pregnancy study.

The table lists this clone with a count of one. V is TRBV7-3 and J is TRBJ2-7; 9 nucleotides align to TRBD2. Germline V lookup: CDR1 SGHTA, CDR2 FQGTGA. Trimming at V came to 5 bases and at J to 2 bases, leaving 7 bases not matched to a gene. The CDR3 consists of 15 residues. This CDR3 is CASSPGSGGAYEQYF. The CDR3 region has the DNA TGTGCCAGCAGCCCTGGTAGCGGGGGCGCCTACGAGCAGTACTTC.

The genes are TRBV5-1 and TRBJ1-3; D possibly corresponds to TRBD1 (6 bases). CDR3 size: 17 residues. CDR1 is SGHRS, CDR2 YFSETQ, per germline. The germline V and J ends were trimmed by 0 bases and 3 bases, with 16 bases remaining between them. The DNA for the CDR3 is TGCGCCAGCAGCTTGGAGCCAGCAGGGGCGGTTGGAAACACCATATATTTT. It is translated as CASSLEPAGAVGNTIYF.

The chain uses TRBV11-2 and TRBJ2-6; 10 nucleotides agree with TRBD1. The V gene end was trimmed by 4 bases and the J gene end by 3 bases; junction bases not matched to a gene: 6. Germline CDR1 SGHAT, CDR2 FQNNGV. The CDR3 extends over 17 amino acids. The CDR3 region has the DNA TGTGCCAGCAGCTATCCGACAGGGGGCAGTGGGGCCAACGTCCTGACTTTC. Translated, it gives CASSYPTGGSGANVLTF.

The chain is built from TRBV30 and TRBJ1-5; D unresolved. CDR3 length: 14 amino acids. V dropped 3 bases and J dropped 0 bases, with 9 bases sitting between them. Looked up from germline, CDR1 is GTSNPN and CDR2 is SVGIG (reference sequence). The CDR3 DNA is TGTGCCTGGAGGGCGGGAAATAGCAATCAGCCCCAGCATTTT. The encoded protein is CAWRAGNSNQPQHF.

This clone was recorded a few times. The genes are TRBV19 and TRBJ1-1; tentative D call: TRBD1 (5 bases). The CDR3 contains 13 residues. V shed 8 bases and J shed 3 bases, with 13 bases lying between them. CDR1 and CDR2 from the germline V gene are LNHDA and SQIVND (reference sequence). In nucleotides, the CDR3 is TGTGCCAGTTCCCCGGGGGAGTACACTGAAGCTTTCTTT. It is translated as CASSPGEYTEAFF.

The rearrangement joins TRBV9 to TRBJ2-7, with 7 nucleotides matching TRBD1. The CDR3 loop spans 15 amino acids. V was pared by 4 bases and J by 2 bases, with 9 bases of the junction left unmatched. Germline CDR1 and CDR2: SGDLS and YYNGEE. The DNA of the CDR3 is TGTGCCAGCAGCACGGACGAGGGGGCGACCTACGAGCAGTACTTC. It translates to CASSTDEGATYEQYF.

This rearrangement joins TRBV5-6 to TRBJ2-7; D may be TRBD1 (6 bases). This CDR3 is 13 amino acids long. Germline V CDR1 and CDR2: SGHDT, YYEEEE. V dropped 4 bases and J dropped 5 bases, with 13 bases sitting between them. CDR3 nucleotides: TGTGCCAGCAGCCCCGGACAGTCAAACGAGCAGTACTTC. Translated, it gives CASSPGQSNEQYF.

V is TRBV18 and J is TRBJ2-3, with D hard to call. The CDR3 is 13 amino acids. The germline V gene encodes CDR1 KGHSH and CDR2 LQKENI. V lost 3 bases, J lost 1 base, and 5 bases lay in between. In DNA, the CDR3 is TGTGCCAGCTCACCTCAGGGCACAGATACGCAGTATTTT. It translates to CASSPQGTDTQYF.

This chain's CDR3 is CASSPGTSGLAEQFF. The DNA of the CDR3 is TGTGCCAGCTCACCCGGGACTAGCGGGCTCGCTGAGCAGTTCTTC. The V and J genes are TRBV18 and TRBJ2-1; 12 bases are shared with TRBD2. V lost 3 bases to trimming and J lost 9 bases; unmatched junction nucleotides: 6. This CDR3 comprises 15 residues. Germline V gene lookup returns CDR1 KGHSH and CDR2 LQKENI.

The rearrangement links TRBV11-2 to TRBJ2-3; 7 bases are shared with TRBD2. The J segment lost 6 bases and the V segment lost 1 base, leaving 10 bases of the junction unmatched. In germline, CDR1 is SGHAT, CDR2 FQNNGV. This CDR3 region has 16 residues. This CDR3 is CASSLVFVRETDTQYF. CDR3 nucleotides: TGTGCCAGCAGCTTAGTCTTCGTGCGGGAGACGGATACGCAGTATTTT.

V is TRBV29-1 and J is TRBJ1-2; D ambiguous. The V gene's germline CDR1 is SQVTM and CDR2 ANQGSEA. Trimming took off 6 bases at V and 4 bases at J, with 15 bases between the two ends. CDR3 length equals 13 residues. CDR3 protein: CSVQKTASYGYTF. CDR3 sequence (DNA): TGCAGCGTCCAAAAGACCGCTAGCTATGGCTACACCTTC.

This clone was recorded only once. The CDR3 protein is CASSASWGSQETQYF. The CDR3 DNA reads TGTGCCAGCAGCGCATCGTGGGGCTCCCAAGAGACCCAGTACTTC. V gene TRBV11-3 combines with J gene TRBJ2-5, with D perhaps TRBD1 (5 bases). V gave up 5 bases and J gave up 1 base, with 14 bases separating them. CDR1 SGHNT and CDR2 YENEEA come from the germline V gene. The CDR3 runs to 15 residues. The full variable domain, with the rest looked up from reference TRBV11-3 and TRBJ2-5, is EAGVVQSPRYKIIEKKQPVAFWCNPISGHNTLYWYLQNLGQGPELLIRYENEEAVDDSQLPKDRFSAERLKGVDSTLKIQPAELGDSAVYLCASSASWGSQETQYFGPGTRLLVL.

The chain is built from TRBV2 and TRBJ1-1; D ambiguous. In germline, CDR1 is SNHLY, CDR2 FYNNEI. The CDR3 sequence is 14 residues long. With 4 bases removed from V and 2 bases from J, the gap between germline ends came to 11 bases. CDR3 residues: CASSVLRSNTEAFF. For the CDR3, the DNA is TGTGCCAGCAGTGTTCTACGGTCAAACACTGAAGCTTTCTTT.

This CDR3 is CASSQDKGQGSSGANVLTF. For the CDR3, the DNA is TGCGCCAGCAGCCAAGATAAGGGACAGGGGTCTAGCGGGGCCAACGTCCTGACTTTC. V usage is TRBV4-1 and J usage is TRBJ2-6; TRBD1 matches 10 bases. V gave up 0 bases and J gave up 4 bases; unmatched junction bases: 9. CDR3 size: 19 residues. The germline CDR1 and CDR2 sequences are MGHRA and YSYEKL.

CDR3 sequence reads: CATSFGRGVNNQPQHF. The CDR3 DNA reads TGTGCCACCAGCTTTGGCCGGGGGGTCAACAATCAGCCCCAGCATTTT. This chain joins TRBV15 and TRBJ1-5; D may be TRBD1 (5 bases). Looked up from germline, CDR1 is LNHNV and CDR2 is YYDKDF (reference sequence). This CDR3 spans 16 amino acids. V was clipped by 5 bases and J by 3 bases, with 17 bases between them.

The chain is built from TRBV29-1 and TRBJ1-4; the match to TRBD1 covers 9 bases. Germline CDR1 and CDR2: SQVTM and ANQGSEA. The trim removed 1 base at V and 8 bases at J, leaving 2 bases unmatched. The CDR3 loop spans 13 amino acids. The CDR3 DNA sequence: TGCAGCGTTGAAGGACAGGGGGGGGAAAAACTGTTTTTT. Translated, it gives CSVEGQGGEKLFF.

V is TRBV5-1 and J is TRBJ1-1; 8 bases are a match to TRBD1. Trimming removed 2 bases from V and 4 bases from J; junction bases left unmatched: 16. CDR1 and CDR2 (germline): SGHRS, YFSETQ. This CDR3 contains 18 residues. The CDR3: CASSFVSGTGSVRTEAFF. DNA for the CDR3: TGCGCCAGCAGCTTCGTTTCGGGGACAGGTTCCGTCCGCACTGAAGCTTTCTTT.

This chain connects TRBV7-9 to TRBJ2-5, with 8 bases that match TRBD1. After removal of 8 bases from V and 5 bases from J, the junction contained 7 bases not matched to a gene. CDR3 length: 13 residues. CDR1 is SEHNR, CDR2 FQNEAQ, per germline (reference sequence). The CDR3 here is CASDPGGEETQYF. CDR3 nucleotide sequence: TGTGCCAGCGATCCAGGGGGCGAGGAGACCCAGTACTTC.

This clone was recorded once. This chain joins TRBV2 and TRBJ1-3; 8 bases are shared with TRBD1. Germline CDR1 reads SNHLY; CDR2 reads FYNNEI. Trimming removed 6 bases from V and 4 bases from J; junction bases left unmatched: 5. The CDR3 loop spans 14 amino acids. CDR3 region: CASRAGGRGNTIYF. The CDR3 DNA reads TGTGCCAGCAGGGCAGGGGGCCGGGGAAACACCATATATTTT.

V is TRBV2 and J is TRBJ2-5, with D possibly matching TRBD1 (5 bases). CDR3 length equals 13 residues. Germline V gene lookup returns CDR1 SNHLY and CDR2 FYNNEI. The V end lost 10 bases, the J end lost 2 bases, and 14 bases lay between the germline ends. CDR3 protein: CATQKTAQETQYF. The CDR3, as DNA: TGTGCCACCCAAAAGACAGCACAAGAGACCCAGTACTTC.

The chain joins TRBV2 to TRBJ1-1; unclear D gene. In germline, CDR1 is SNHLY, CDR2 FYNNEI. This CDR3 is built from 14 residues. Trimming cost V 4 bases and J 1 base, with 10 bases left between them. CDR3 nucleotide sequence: TGTGCCAGCAGTGTAGGAGGGTGGAACACTGAAGCTTTCTTT. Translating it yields CASSVGGWNTEAFF.

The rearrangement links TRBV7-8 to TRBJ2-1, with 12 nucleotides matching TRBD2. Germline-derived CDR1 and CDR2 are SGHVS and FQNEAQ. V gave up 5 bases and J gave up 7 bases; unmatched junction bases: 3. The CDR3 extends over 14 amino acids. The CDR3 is CASSPGTSGNEQFF. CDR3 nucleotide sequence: TGTGCCAGCAGCCCCGGGACTAGCGGGAATGAGCAGTTCTTC. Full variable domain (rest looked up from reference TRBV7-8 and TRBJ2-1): GAGVSQSPRYKVAKRGQDVALRCDPISGHVSLFWYQQALGQGPEFLTYFQNEAQLDKSGLPSDRFFAERPEGSVSTLKIQRTQQEDSAVYLCASSPGTSGNEQFFGPGTRLTVL.

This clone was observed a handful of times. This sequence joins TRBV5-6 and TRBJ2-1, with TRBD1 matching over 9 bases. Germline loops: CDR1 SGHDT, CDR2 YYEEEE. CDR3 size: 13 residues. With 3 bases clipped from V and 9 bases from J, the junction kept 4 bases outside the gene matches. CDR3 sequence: CASSWTGDGEQFF. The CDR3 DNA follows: TGTGCCAGCAGCTGGACAGGGGACGGTGAGCAGTTCTTC.

The CDR3 region is CASSTNRGHLVEQYF. As DNA, the CDR3 is TGTGCCAGTAGTACGAACAGGGGGCACTTGGTGGAGCAGTACTTC. J is TRBJ2-7 and V is TRBV19; TRBD1 aligns across 9 bases. The CDR3 extends over 15 amino acids. The V segment lost 4 bases and the J segment 7 bases; nucleotides outside the gene matches: 11. Germline-derived CDR1 and CDR2 are LNHDA and SQIVND (reference sequence).

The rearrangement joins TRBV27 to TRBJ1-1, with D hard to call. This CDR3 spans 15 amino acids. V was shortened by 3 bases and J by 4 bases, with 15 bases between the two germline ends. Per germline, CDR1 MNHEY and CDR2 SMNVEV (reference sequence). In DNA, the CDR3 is TGTGCCAGCAGTTTTTCTCGTTCCGGAGGCACTGAAGCTTTCTTT. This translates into CASSFSRSGGTEAFF.

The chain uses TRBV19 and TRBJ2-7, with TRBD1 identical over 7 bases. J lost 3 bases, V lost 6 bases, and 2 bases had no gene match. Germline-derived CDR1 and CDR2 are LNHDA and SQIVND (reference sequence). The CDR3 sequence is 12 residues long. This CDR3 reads CASRAGGYEQYF. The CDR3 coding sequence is TGTGCCAGTAGGGCAGGGGGCTACGAGCAGTACTTC. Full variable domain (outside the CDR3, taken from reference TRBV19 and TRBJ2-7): DGGITQSPKYLFRKEGQNVTLSCEQNLNHDAMYWYRQDPGQGLRLIYYSQIVNDFQKGDIAEGYSVSREKKESFPLTVTSAQKNPTAFYLCASRAGGYEQYFGPGTRLTVT.